The table lists the clone carrying this T cell receptor (beta chain) with many counts. Antigen: not known. The data stem from a study of human T cells and chemical hapten exposure. Whole-study findings and limits: TCRs at a frequency above 1 in 1000 stayed unchanged with DPC sensitization.

The time point here: healthy volunteer bleed at 2 weeks. From whole blood left unfractionated, total RNA was extracted. The library tagged each cDNA molecule with unique molecular identifiers. MiXCR, applied by TCRdb to the RACE reads, yields one record per CDR3 protein. The table includes about 130,000 distinct CDR3 sequences, around 8.3% detected once. This CDR3 has 13 residues. V was clipped by 6 bases and J by 6 bases, with 13 bases between them. This chain connects TRBV12-3 or TRBV12-4 to TRBJ2-3; D is unresolved. Sequencing was carried out using whole blood. The source is a male donor in good health. Some clones in this sample may be carry-over from other donors' samples. The CDR3 loop reads CASSLDAADTQYF. Written as DNA, the CDR3 is TGTGCCAGCAGCTTGGACGCCGCCGATACGCAGTATTTT.